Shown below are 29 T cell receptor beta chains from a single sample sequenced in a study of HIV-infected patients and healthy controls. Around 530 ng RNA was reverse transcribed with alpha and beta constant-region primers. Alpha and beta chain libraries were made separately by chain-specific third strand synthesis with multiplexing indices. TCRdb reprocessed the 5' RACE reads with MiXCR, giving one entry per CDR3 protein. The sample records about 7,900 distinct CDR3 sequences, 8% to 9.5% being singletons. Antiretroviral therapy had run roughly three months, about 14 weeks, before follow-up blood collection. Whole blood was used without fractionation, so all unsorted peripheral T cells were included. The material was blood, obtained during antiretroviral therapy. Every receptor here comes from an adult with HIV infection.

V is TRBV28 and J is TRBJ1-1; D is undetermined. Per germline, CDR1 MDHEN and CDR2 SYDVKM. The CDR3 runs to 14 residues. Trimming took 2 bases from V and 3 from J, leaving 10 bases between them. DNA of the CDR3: TGTGCCAGCAGTTTACAACCTTTTCACACTGAAGCTTTCTTT. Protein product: CASSLQPFHTEAFF.

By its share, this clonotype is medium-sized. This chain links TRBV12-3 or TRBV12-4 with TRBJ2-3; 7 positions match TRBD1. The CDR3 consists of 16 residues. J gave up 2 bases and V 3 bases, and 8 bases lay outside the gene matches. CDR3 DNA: TGTGCCAGCAGTTTCGTGACAGGGATCCTCACAGATACGCAGTATTTT. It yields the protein CASSFVTGILTDTQYF.

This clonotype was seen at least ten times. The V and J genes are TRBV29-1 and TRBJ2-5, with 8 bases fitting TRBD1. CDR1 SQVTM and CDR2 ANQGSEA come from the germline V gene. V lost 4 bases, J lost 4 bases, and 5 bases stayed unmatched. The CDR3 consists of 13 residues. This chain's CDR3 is CSVGVGTGETQYF. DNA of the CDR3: TGCAGCGTTGGGGTAGGGACAGGAGAGACCCAGTACTTC.

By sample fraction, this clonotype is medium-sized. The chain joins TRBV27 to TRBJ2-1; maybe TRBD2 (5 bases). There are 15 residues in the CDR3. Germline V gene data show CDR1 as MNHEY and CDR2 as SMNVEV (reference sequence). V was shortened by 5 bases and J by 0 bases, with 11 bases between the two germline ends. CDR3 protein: CASSPSGGSYNEQFF. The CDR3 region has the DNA TGTGCCAGCAGTCCCTCTGGAGGCTCCTACAATGAGCAGTTCTTC.

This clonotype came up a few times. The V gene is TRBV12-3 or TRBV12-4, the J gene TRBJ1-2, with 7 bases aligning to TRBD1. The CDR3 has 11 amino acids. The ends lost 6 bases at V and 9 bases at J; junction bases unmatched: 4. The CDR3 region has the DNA TGTGCCAGCAGCCGGACAGGCAGCTACACCTTC. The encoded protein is CASSRTGSYTF.

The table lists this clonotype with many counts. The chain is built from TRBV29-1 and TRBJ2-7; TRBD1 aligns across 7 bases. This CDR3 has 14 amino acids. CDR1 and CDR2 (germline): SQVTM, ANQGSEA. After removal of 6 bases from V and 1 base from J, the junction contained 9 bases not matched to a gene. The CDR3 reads CSVTTTGSSYEQYF. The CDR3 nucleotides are TGCAGCGTGACAACGACAGGGTCATCCTACGAGCAGTACTTC.

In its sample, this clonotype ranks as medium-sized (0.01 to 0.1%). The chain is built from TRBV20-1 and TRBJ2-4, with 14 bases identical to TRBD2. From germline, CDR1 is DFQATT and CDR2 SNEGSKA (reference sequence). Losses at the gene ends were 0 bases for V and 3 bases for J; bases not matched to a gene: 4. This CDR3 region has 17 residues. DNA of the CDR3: TGCAGTGCTAGAGATTTAGGACTAGCGGGAGGCAAAAACATTCAGTACTTC. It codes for CSARDLGLAGGKNIQYF.

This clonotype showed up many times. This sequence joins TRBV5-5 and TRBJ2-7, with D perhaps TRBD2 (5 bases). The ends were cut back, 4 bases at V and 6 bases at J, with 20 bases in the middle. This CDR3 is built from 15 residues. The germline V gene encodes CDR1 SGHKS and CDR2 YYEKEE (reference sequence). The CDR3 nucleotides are TGTGCCAGCAGCGCGGAGAGGGCATCCCCTCGCGAGCAGTACTTC. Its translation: CASSAERASPREQYF.

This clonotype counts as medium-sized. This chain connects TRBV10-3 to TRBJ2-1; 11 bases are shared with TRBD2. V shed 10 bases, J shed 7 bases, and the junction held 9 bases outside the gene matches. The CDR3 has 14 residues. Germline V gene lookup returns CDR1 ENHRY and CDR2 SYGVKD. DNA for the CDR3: TGTGCCACCTGTGCTGGGACTAGCGGAAATGAGCAGTTCTTC. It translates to CATCAGTSGNEQFF.

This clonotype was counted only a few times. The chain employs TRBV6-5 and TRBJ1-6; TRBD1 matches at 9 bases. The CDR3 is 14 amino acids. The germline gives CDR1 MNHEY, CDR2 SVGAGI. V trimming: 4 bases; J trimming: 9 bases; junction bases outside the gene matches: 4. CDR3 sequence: CASSSGTGTSPLHF. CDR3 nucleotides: TGTGCCAGCAGTTCCGGGACAGGGACTTCACCCCTCCACTTT.

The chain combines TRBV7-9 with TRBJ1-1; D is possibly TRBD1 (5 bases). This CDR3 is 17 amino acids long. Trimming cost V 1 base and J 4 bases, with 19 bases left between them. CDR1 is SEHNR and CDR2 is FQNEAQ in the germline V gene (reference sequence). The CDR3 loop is CASSLDRGWQGPTEAFF. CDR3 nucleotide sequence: TGTGCCAGCAGCTTAGACCGTGGGTGGCAGGGCCCCACTGAAGCTTTCTTT.

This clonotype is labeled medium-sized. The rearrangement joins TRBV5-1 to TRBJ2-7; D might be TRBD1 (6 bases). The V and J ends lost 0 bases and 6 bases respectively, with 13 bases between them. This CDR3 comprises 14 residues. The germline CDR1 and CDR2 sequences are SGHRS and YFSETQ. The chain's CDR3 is CASSLGQGPREQYF. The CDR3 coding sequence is TGCGCCAGCAGCTTGGGGCAGGGGCCTCGCGAGCAGTACTTC.

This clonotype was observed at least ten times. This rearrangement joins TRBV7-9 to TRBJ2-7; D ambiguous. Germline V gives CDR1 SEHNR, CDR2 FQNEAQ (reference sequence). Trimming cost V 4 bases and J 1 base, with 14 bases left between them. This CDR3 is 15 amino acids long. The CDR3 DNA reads TGTGCCAGCAGCTGGCCATCCAGGTTTTCCTACGAGCAGTACTTC. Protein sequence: CASSWPSRFSYEQYF.

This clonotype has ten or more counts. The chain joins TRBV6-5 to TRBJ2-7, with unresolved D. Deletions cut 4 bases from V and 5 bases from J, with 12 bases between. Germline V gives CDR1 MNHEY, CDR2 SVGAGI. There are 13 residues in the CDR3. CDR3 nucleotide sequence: TGTGCCAGCAGTTTTGAGGAAAGCCACGAGCAGTACTTC. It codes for CASSFEESHEQYF.

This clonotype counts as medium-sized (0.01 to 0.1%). CDR3: CSARHPGLVAGGELFF. The CDR3 DNA follows: TGCAGTGCTAGACACCCAGGACTAGTAGCTGGCGGGGAGCTGTTTTTT. The chain joins TRBV20-1 to TRBJ2-2; 7 bases are shared with TRBD2. Germline CDR1 reads DFQATT; CDR2 reads SNEGSKA (reference sequence). V lost 2 bases, J lost 7 bases, and 13 bases stayed unmatched. The CDR3 is made up of 16 amino acids.

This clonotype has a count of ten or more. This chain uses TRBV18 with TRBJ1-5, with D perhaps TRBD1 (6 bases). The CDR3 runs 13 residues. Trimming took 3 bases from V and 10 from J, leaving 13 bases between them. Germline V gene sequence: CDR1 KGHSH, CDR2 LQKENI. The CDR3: CASSPGPGAPQHF. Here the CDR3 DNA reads TGTGCCAGCTCACCCGGTCCAGGGGCACCCCAGCATTTT.

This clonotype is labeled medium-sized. The CDR3: CASSELGLAGEQETQYF. CDR3 DNA sequence: TGTGCCAGCAGTGAATTGGGACTAGCGGGGGAACAAGAGACCCAGTACTTC. The V gene is TRBV2, the J gene TRBJ2-5, with TRBD2 identical over 14 bases. J was trimmed by 2 bases and V by 2 bases; bases with no gene match: 4. The V gene's germline CDR1 is SNHLY and CDR2 FYNNEI. The CDR3 contains 17 residues.

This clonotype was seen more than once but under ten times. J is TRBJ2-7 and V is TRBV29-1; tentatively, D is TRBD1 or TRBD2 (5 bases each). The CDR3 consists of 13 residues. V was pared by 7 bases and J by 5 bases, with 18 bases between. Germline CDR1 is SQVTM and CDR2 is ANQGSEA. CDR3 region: CSAETRGRNEQYF. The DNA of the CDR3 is TGCAGCGCTGAGACGAGGGGAAGGAACGAGCAGTACTTC.

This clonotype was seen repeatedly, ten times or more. The chain's CDR3 is CASSAPGLYEQYF. The CDR3 DNA is TGTGCCAGCAGTGCCCCCGGGCTCTACGAGCAGTACTTC. The rearrangement links TRBV25-1 to TRBJ2-7; the D is unclear. V shed 4 bases and J shed 3 bases, with 10 bases lying between them. This CDR3 has 13 residues. The germline gives CDR1 MGHDK, CDR2 SYGVNS.

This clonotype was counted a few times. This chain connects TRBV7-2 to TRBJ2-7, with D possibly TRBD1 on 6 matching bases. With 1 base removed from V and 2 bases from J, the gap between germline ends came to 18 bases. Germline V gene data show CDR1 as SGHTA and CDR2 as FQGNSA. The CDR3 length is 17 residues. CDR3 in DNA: TGTGCCAGCAGCTTAGAAGGTCAGGGGCAAGTACCCTACGAGCAGTACTTC. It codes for CASSLEGQGQVPYEQYF.

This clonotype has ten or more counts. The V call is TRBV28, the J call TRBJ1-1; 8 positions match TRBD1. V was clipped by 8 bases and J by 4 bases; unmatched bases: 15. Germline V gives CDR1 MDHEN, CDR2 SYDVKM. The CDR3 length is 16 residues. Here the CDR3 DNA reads TGTGCCAGCGGATTACACACAGGGGGGGCGAGCACTGAAGCTTTCTTT. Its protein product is CASGLHTGGASTEAFF.

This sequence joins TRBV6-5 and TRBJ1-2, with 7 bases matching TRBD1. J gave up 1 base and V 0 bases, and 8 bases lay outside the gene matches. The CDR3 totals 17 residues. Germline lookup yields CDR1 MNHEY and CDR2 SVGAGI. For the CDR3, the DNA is TGTGCCAGCAGTTACTCCCGGGGACAGATCTTTAACTATGGCTACACCTTC. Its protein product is CASSYSRGQIFNYGYTF.

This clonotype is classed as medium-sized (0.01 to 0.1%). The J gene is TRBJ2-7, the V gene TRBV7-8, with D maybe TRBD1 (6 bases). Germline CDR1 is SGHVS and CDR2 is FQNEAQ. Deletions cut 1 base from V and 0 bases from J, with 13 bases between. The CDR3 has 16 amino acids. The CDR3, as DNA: TGTGCCAGCAGCTTAGTTTCAGGGGTCAGCTCCTACGAGCAGTACTTC. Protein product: CASSLVSGVSSYEQYF.

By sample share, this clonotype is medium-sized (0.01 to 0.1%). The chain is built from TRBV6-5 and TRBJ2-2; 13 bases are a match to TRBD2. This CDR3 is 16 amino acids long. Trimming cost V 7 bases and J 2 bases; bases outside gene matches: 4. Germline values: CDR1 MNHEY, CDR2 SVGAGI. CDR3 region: CASTGTSGINTGELFF. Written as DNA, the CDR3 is TGTGCCAGCACCGGGACTAGCGGGATTAACACCGGGGAGCTGTTTTTT.

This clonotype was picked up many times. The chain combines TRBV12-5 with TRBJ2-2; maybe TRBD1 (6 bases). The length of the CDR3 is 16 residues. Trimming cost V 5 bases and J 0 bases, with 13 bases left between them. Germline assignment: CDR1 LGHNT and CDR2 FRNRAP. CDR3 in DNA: TGTGCTAGTGGTCACGGACAGATAGCGAACACCGGGGAGCTGTTTTTT. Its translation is CASGHGQIANTGELFF.

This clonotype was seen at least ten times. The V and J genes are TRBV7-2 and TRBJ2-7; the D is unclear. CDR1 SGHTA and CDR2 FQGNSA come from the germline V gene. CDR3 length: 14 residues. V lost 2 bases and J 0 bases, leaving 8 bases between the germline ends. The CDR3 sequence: CASSLRRNSYEQYF. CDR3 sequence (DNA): TGTGCCAGCAGCTTAAGGCGGAACTCCTACGAGCAGTACTTC.

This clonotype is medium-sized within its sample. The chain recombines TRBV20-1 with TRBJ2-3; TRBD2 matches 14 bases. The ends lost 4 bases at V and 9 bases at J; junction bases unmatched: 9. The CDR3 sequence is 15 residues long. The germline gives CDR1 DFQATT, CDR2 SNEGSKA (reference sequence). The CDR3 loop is CSAKSGLAGANTQYF. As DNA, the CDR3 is TGCAGTGCTAAATCGGGACTAGCGGGAGCTAACACGCAGTATTTT.

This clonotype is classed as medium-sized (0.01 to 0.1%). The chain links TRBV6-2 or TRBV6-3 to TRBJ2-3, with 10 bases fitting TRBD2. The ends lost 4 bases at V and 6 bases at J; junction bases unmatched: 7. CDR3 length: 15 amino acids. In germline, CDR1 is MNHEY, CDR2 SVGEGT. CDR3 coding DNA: TGTGCCAGCAGTTCCATGGGACTAGCGACGGATACGCAGTATTTT. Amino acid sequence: CASSSMGLATDTQYF.

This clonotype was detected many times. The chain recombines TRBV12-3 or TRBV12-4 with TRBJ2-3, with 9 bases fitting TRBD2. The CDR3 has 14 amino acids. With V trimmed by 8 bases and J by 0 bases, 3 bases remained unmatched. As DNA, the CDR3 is TGTGCCAGCGGAACTAGCGGGAGCACAGATACGCAGTATTTT. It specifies CASGTSGSTDTQYF.